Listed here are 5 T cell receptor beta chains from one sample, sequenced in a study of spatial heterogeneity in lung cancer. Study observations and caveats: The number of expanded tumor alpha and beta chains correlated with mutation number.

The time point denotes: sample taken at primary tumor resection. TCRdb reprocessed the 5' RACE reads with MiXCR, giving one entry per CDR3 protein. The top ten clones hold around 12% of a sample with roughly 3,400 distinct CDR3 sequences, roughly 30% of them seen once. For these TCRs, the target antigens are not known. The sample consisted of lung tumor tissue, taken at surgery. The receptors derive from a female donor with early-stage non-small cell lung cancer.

The CDR3 protein is CSVGDRLSSYEQYF. The DNA of the CDR3 is TGCAGCGTTGGAGACAGGTTGAGCTCCTACGAGCAGTACTTC. The chain joins TRBV29-1 to TRBJ2-7; the D gene is possibly TRBD1 (6 bases). V lost 4 bases and J 0 bases, leaving 13 bases between the germline ends. Germline V gene lookup returns CDR1 SQVTM and CDR2 ANQGSEA. CDR3 length: 14 amino acids.

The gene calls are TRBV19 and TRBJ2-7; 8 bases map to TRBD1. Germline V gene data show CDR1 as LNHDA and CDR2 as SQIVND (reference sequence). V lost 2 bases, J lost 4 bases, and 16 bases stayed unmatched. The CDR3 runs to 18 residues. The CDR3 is CASSISVQWDRPGYEQYF. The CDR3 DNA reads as TGTGCCAGTAGTATATCGGTACAGTGGGACAGGCCTGGATACGAGCAGTACTTC.

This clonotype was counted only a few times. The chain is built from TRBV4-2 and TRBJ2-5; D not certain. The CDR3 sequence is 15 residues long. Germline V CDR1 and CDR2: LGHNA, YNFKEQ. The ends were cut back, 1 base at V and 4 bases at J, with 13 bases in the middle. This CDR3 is CASSQGRAEIETQYF. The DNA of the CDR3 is TGTGCCAGCAGCCAAGGAAGGGCGGAGATAGAGACCCAGTACTTC.

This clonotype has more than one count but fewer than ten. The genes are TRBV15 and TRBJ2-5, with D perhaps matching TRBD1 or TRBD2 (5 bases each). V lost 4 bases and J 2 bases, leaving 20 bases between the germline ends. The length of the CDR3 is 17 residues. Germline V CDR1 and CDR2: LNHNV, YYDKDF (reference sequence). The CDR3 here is CATSKRGQGMMQETQYF. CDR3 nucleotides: TGTGCCACCAGCAAGCGCGGGCAGGGAATGATGCAAGAGACCCAGTACTTC.

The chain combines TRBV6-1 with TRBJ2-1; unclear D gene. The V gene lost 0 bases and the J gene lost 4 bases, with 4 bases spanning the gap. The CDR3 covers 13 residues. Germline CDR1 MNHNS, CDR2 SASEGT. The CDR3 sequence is CASSEAGYNEQFF. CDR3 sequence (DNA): TGTGCCAGCAGTGAAGCGGGGTACAATGAGCAGTTCTTC.